This is a list of T cell receptor beta chains from one sample in a study of OX40 agonist ivuxolimab in advanced cancers. The repertoire was sequenced with immunoSEQ multiplex PCR; TCRdb's copy has only in-frame clones and lacks some. The sample has about 150,000 clones; 85% to 95% are singletons. The specimen was CD4+ or CD8+ T cells sorted from blood, collected in a trial of the OX40 agonist ivuxolimab. Receptors were obtained from an adult with an advanced solid tumor such as melanoma, head and neck, liver or kidney cancer. The CDR3 runs from the conserved cysteine through the conserved F or W. The order of the fields is clone size, V gene, D gene, J gene, CDR3 DNA, CDR3 protein. D genes are given only for firm matches. Rows may omit the clone size; those that give it use once, few, many or a size class.

few	TRBV6-6	.	TRBJ1-3	TGTGCCAGCGGGATCAACTCTGGAAACACCATATATTTT	CASGINSGNTIYF
.	TRBV5-1	.	TRBJ2-5	TGCGCCAGCAGCTTGGGACCTGGGGGCCAAGAGACCCAGTACTTC	CASSLGPGGQETQYF
.	TRBV6-5	.	TRBJ2-7	TGTGCCAGCACCCCCCCGTCCGGGCCGGACGAGCAGTACTTC	CASTPPSGPDEQYF
.	TRBV5-1	.	TRBJ2-3	TGCGCCAGCAGCTTGGGCAGGGGGGATTTGGATACGCAGTATTTT	CASSLGRGDLDTQYF
.	TRBV11-1	TRBD1	TRBJ1-2	TGTGCCAGCAGCTTAGGAGACCTACGGGACAGCCATGGCTACACCTTC	CASSLGDLRDSHGYTF
.	TRBV6-1	.	TRBJ2-1	TGTGCCAGCAGTGAAATCTTGGGGGACAATGAGCAGTTCTTC	CASSEILGDNEQFF
.	TRBV6-5	TRBD1	TRBJ1-3	TGTGCCAGCAGTTACCTGGACAGGGGCGGAAACACCATATATTTT	CASSYLDRGGNTIYF
.	TRBV2	.	TRBJ1-3	TGTGCCAGCAGTGGCGGTCGGCCCTCTGGAAACACCATATATTTT	CASSGGRPSGNTIYF
.	TRBV5-6	.	TRBJ1-4	TGTGCCAGCAGCCTTAGGGGGGGCGGTGAAAAACTGTTTTTT	CASSLRGGGEKLFF
.	TRBV6-1	.	TRBJ1-1	TGTGCCAGCACCACGACGCCCCAGGGGACTGAAGCTTTCTTT	CASTTTPQGTEAFF
.	TRBV5-1	TRBD1	TRBJ1-6	TGCGCCAGCAGCTTCGACAGGGGGTATAATTCACCCCTCCACTTT	CASSFDRGYNSPLHF
.	TRBV10-2	.	TRBJ2-1	TGCGCCAGCAGTGAGGGGCAGGGTGGCAATGAGCAGTTCTTC	CASSEGQGGNEQFF
.	TRBV29-1	.	TRBJ1-2	TGCAGCGGACAAGAGAACTATGGCTACACCTTC	CSGQENYGYTF
.	TRBV18	.	TRBJ1-5	TGTGCCAGCTCACAGGCGGGCGGCAGGGATTTTAGGCCCCAGCATTTT	CASSQAGGRDFRPQHF
.	TRBV7-9	TRBD2	TRBJ2-5	TGTGCCGGACAAAAACTAGCGGGGGGCGAAGAGACCCAGTACTTC	CAGQKLAGGEETQYF
.	TRBV6-5	TRBD1	TRBJ2-1	TGTGCCAGCAGTGCCCTGGGACAGGGCCCCGGAGAGCAGTTCTTC	CASSALGQGPGEQFF
once	TRBV6-1	.	TRBJ2-3	TGTGCCAGCAGTGGTGGACACGACAGCACAGATACGCAGTATTTT	CASSGGHDSTDTQYF
.	TRBV5-6	.	TRBJ2-7	TGTGCCAGCAGCTTGGGGTACGAGCAGTACTTC	CASSLGYEQYF
.	TRBV11-1	.	TRBJ2-2	TGTGCCAGCAGCTTTCAGGGGTCCTACACCGGGGAGCTGTTTTTT	CASSFQGSYTGELFF
once	TRBV7-2	TRBD1	TRBJ2-2	TGTGCCAGCAGCGCGCGGACAGGGGGTAACACCGGGGAGCTGTTTTTT	CASSARTGGNTGELFF
.	TRBV13	.	TRBJ1-3	TGTGCCAGCAGCCTCATGAGGGAAAGGAGTTACTCTGGAAACACCATATATTTT	CASSLMRERSYSGNTIYF
.	TRBV28	TRBD1	TRBJ1-1	TGTGCCAGCAGGGGGACAGGGTACACTGAAGCTTTCTTT	CASRGTGYTEAFF
.	TRBV4-2	TRBD2	TRBJ2-7	TGTGCCAGCAGCCAAGAATCCGGGGTAGCGGGGAGCTCCTACGAGCAGTACTTC	CASSQESGVAGSSYEQYF
.	TRBV7-2	TRBD2	TRBJ2-7	TGTGCCAGCAGCCCTCTAGCGGGAGGGGGCGAGCAGTACTTC	CASSPLAGGGEQYF
.	TRBV15	.	TRBJ2-7	TGTGCCACCAGCAGAGATCGCCTGCATGGGGGGTACGAGCAGTACTTC	CATSRDRLHGGYEQYF
.	TRBV5-1	.	TRBJ2-2	TGCGCCAGCTACCCGCACTCTAAGGTTTTGGAGAACACCGGGGAGCTGTTTTTT	CASYPHSKVLENTGELFF
.	TRBV21-1	.	TRBJ1-2	TGTGCCAGCAGACCACCCAGACGGGGGACAAGAGATGGCTACACCTTC	CASRPPRRGTRDGYTF
.	TRBV6-6	.	TRBJ2-3	TGTGCCAGCGGTGTCGGCCAGGGAGATACGCAGTATTTT	CASGVGQGDTQYF
.	TRBV18	.	TRBJ1-1	TGTGCCAGCTCGCCCGCGACCCGGGGCACTGAAGCTTTCTTT	CASSPATRGTEAFF
.	TRBV18	TRBD2	TRBJ2-7	TGTGCCAGCTCACCCCTGCCGGGGGAGGGCAGGTACGAGCAGTACTTC	CASSPLPGEGRYEQYF
.	TRBV28	TRBD1	TRBJ1-6	TGTGCCAGCAGTTTACCCACAGGGGGTAGTAATTCACCCCTCCACTTT	CASSLPTGGSNSPLHF
.	TRBV5-1	.	TRBJ2-2	TGCGCCAGCAGCTTGGCCGTGATAAGGAACACCGGGGAGCTGTTTTTT	CASSLAVIRNTGELFF
.	TRBV7-9	.	TRBJ1-4	TGTGCCAGCAGCTTATTAGTGAGTTCCTATGAAAAACTGTTTTTT	CASSLLVSSYEKLFF
.	TRBV7-2	.	TRBJ2-7	TGTGCCAGCAGCTTAGGTTCGATCCAGGGTTACGAGCAGTACTTC	CASSLGSIQGYEQYF
.	TRBV19	.	TRBJ1-2	TGTGCCAGTAGTATAGTGGGAACAGGGAACTATGGCTACACCTTC	CASSIVGTGNYGYTF
.	TRBV7-2	.	TRBJ2-3	TGTGCCAGCAGCCAGAGACTGGCCTCGATGACAGATACGCAGTATTTT	CASSQRLASMTDTQYF
.	TRBV7-2	.	TRBJ1-5	TGTGCCAGCAGCTCCCGGGCGGGGACCCATCAGCCCCAGCATTTT	CASSSRAGTHQPQHF
.	TRBV19	.	TRBJ1-4	TGTGCCAGTGCCCCCACGCAGGGGCGGAGGGATCTTGAAAAACTGTTTTTT	CASAPTQGRRDLEKLFF
.	TRBV6-1	.	TRBJ1-5	TGTGCCAGCATCCCTCCGGGACACCTCAATCAGCCCCAGCATTTT	CASIPPGHLNQPQHF
.	TRBV6-5	TRBD2	TRBJ2-5	TGTGCCAGCAGACATGCGGGAGGGCCGTCGGAGACCCAGTACTTC	CASRHAGGPSETQYF
.	TRBV6-6	.	TRBJ1-1	TGTGCCAGCAGTTATTCGGGGCAGGGGATCACTGAAGCTTTCTTT	CASSYSGQGITEAFF
.	TRBV7-2	.	TRBJ2-1	TGTGCCAGCAGCTTATTCAGGAATGAGCAGTTCTTC	CASSLFRNEQFF
.	TRBV28	.	TRBJ1-6	TGTGCCAGCAGTCTCGACAGTAACTCCTATAATTCACCCCTCCACTTT	CASSLDSNSYNSPLHF
.	TRBV5-1	TRBD2	TRBJ2-7	TGCGCCAGCAGCCCAGGGACTAGCGGGAGGGCGTACGAGCAGTACTTC	CASSPGTSGRAYEQYF
.	TRBV10-2	.	TRBJ2-7	TGCGCCAGCAGTGATGTGCCCTACGAGCAGTATTTC	CASSDVPYEQYF
.	TRBV23-1	.	TRBJ2-7	TGCGCCAGCAGTCAAGCGAGGTGGTACTTC	CASSQARWYF
.	TRBV9	.	TRBJ2-7	TGTGCCAGCAGCGTAGGGGTCCGGCAGGGATACGAGCAGTACTTC	CASSVGVRQGYEQYF
.	TRBV2	.	TRBJ1-6	TGTGCCAGCAGCGAGGACATATCTTACGGTCCCCTCCACTTT	CASSEDISYGPLHF
.	TRBV5-1	.	TRBJ1-1	TGCGCCAGCAGCCCGAGGACAGACCTTGAAGCTTTCTTT	CASSPRTDLEAFF
.	TRBV29-1	.	TRBJ2-1	TGCAGCGTTGGCGGGAACAATGAGCAGTTCTTC	CSVGGNNEQFF
few	TRBV19	.	TRBJ1-1	TGTGCCAGTAGTATACAGCCCAACACTGAAGCTTTCTTT	CASSIQPNTEAFF
.	TRBV27	.	TRBJ1-5	TGTGCCAGCAGTTCCAGGGAAGGGAGCATCAATCAGCCCCAGCATTTT	CASSSREGSINQPQHF
.	TRBV28	.	TRBJ1-1	TGTGCCAGCACGGGGACAAACACTGAAGCTTTCTTT	CASTGTNTEAFF
.	TRBV27	TRBD1	TRBJ1-2	TGTGCCAGCCGGCCGAGGGGACAGGGGAACTATGGCTACACCTTC	CASRPRGQGNYGYTF
.	TRBV9	.	TRBJ2-7	TGTGCCAGCAGCGTAAGTTCAGGGCAGGGCTACGAGCAGTACTTC	CASSVSSGQGYEQYF
.	TRBV6-5	.	TRBJ1-2	TGTGCCAGCAGTTACTCGAAGGGCTATGGCTACACCTTC	CASSYSKGYGYTF
.	TRBV19	.	TRBJ2-6	TGTGCCAGTAGGACCAGGATCTCTGGGGCCAACGTCCTGACTTTC	CASRTRISGANVLTF